There are a few counts of the clone carrying this T cell receptor beta chain. Time point defined: newly diagnosed GD, antithyroid drugs for less than 3 months. From RNA extracted from PBMCs, the TCR library was made. The entry originates in a study of regulatory T cells in long-lasting Graves disease. The V end lost 2 bases, the J end lost 8 bases, and 16 bases lay between the germline ends. Germline V CDR1 and CDR2: MNHEY, SMNVEV (reference sequence). The CDR3 totals 15 residues. Combining iRepertoire HTBI primers with Arm-PCR of CDR3 regions, the authors built TCR beta libraries. Each CDR3 protein gets one entry after TCRdb re-called the multiplex PCR reads with MiXCR. The sample carries more than 400,000 distinct CDR3 sequences, around 15% recorded once. These data also formed part of another study, on T cells in Graves' hyperthyroidism and ophthalmopathy. As that report states: Among thyroid clonotypes expanded above 0.001, most also appeared in blood.

This clonotype was obtained from a man in his forties or fifties with Graves disease. The rearrangement uses TRBV27 and TRBJ2-1; maybe TRBD2 (5 bases). Sequencing used peripheral blood mononuclear cells (PBMCs), obtained at new diagnosis, from a patient treated with antithyroid drugs. DNA for the CDR3: TGTGCCAGCAGTTTAGGCGGTTTGGGCGGGTATGAGCAGTTCTTC. It yields the protein CASSLGGLGGYEQFF.